This T cell receptor beta chain was recovered during a study of blood T cell repertoires in COVID-19. The table lists this clone with a count of one. Participants were aged about 18 to 90 years, lived in roughly 23 US areas, and enrolled virtually. This CDR3 spans 16 amino acids. The junction had 11 bases not matched to a gene; V was cut back by 2 bases and J by 5 bases. Germline loops: CDR1 MNHNS, CDR2 SASEGT. The assay was immunoSEQ multiplex PCR, and TCRdb's table has in-frame clones only and misses some. The sample has approximately 200,000 clones, 75% to 85% seen once. The J gene is TRBJ2-5, the V gene TRBV6-1; 7 bases agree with TRBD2. The sequence was obtained from a man aged 35 to 55 who had recovered from COVID-19. Sequenced: PBMCs or T cells enriched from blood (not recorded which). The DNA of the CDR3 is TGTGCCAGCAGTGAATCGGCCGGGGAGGGCGGGGAGACCCAGTACTTC. This sequence encodes CASSESAGEGGETQYF.